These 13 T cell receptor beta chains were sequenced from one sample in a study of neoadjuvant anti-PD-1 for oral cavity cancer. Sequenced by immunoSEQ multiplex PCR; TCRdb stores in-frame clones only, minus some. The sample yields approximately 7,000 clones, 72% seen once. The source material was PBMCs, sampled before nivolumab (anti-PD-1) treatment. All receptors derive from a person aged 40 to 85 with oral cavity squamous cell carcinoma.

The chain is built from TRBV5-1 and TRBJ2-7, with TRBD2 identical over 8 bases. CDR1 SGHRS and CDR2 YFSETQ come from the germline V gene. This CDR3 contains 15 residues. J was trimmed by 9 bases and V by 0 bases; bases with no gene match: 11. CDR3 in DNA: TGCGCCAGCAGCTTGGAGGCGGGGGGCCTTGACGGGCAGTACTTC. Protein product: CASSLEAGGLDGQYF.

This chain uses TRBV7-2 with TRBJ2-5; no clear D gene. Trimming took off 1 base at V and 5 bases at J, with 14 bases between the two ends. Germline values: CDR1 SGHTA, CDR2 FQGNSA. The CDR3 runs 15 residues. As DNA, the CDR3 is TGTGCCAGCAGCTTAGACCCCCGTGGTGGGGAGACCCAGTACTTC. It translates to CASSLDPRGGETQYF.

Here the CDR3 DNA reads TGTGCCAGCAGCTTAGTAGCAGGGAGGCCCCAGCATTTT. It translates to CASSLVAGRPQHF. The chain couples TRBV7-2 to TRBJ1-5, with D possibly matching TRBD1 (5 bases). V lost 1 base to trimming and J lost 9 bases, with 10 bases between them. CDR3 length: 13 amino acids. The germline CDR1 and CDR2 sequences are SGHTA and FQGNSA.

CDR3 sequence: CASSLGGGPTDTQYF. CDR3 sequence (DNA): TGTGCCAGCAGCTTAGGGGGGGGGCCCACAGATACGCAGTATTTT. V gene TRBV7-6 combines with J gene TRBJ2-3; D might be TRBD2 (7 bases). The CDR3 sequence is 15 residues long. Germline V lookup: CDR1 SGHVS, CDR2 FNYEAQ. V was shortened by 1 base and J by 2 bases, with 10 bases between the two germline ends.

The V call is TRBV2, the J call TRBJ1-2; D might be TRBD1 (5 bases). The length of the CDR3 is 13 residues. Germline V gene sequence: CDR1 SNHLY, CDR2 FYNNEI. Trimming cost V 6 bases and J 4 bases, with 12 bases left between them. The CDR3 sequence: CASRGGGSYGYTF. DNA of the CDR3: TGTGCCAGCAGGGGCGGGGGGAGCTATGGCTACACCTTC.

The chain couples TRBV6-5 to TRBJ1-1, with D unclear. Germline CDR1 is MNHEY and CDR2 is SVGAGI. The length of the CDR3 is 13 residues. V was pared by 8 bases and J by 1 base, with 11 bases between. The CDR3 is CASLSPGNTEAFF. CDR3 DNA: TGTGCCAGCCTTAGCCCCGGGAACACTGAAGCTTTCTTT.

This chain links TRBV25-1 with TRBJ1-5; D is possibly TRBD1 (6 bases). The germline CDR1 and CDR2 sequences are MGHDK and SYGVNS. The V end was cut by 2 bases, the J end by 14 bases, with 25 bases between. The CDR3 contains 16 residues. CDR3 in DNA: TGTGCCAGCAGTGAACAGGCTGGGGAAAAGGGGGGATTTGAGCATTTT. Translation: CASSEQAGEKGGFEHF.

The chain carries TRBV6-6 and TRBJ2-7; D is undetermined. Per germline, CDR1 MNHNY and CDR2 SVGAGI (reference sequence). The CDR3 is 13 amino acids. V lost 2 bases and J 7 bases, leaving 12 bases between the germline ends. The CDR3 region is CASSYGLTREQYF. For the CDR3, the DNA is TGTGCCAGCAGTTACGGATTGACTCGGGAGCAGTACTTC.

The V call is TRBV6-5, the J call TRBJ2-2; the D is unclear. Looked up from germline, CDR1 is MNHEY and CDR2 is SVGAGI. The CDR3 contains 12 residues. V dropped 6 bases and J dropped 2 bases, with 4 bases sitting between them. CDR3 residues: CASSKNTGELFF. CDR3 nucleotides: TGTGCCAGCAGCAAAAACACCGGGGAGCTGTTTTTT.

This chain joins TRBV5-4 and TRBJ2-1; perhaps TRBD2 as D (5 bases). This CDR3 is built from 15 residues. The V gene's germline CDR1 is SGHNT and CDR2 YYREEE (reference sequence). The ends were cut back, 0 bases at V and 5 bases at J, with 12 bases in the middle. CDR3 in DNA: TGTGCCAGCAGCTTGGGAGCGGTAAGGGACAATGAGCAGTTCTTC. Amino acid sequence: CASSLGAVRDNEQFF.

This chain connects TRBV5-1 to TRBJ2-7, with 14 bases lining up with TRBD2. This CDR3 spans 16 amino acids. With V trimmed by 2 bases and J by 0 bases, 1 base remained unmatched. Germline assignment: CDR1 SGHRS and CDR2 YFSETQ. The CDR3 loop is CASSFGTSGGSYEQYF. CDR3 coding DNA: TGCGCCAGCAGCTTCGGGACTAGCGGGGGCTCCTACGAGCAGTACTTC.

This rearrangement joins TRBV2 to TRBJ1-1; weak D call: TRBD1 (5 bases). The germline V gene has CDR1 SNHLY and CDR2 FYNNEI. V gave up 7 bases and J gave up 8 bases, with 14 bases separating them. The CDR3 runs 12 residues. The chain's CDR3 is CASMDTWREAFF. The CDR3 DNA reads TGTGCCAGCATGGACACCTGGCGGGAAGCTTTCTTT.

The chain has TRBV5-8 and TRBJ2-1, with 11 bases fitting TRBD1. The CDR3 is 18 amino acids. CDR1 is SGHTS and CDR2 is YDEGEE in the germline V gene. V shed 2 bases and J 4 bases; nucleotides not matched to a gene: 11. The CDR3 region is CASSFGVVGTGGYNEQFF. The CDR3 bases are TGTGCCAGCAGCTTCGGTGTGGTCGGGACAGGGGGATACAATGAGCAGTTCTTC.